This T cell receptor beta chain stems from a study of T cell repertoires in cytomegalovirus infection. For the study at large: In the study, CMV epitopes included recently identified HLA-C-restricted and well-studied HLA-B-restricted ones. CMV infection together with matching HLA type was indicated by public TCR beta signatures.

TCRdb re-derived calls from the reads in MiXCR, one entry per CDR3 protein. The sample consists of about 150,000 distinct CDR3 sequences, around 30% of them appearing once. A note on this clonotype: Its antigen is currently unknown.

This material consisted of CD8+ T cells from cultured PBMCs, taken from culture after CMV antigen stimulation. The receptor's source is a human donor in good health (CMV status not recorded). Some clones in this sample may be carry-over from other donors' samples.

CDR3 coding DNA: TGTGCCAGCAGCTTAGCCGGGGAGACAGATACGCAGTATTTT. The encoded protein is CASSLAGETDTQYF. This chain links TRBV7-6 with TRBJ2-3; D is perhaps TRBD2 (5 bases). CDR1 and CDR2 (germline): SGHVS, FNYEAQ. The V end lost 0 bases, the J end lost 3 bases, and 7 bases lay between the germline ends. The CDR3 has 14 amino acids.